This T cell receptor (beta chain) was documented in a study of blood T cell repertoires in COVID-19. Authors' analysis steps: Estimates of nucleated cell counts were drawn from the amplification of reference gene primers. The method was immunoSEQ multiplex PCR; TCRdb's version includes in-frame clones alone and lacks a portion of them. D and trimming come from the DNA, and the V and J calls and clone size come from that table. The data hold around 160,000 clones, with just over 90% observed a single time. Germline CDR1 is SQVTM and CDR2 is ANQGSEA. Trimming pared 6 bases from V and 0 bases from J, leaving 6 bases between. The CDR3 covers 13 residues.

The receptor comes from a woman aged 55-75 years with COVID-19, enrolled during active disease. The chain recombines TRBV29-1 with TRBJ1-6; D not certain. Sequenced input: peripheral blood. CDR3: CSVRSSYNSPLHF. In DNA, the CDR3 is TGCAGCGTAAGGAGCTCCTATAATTCACCCCTCCACTTT.